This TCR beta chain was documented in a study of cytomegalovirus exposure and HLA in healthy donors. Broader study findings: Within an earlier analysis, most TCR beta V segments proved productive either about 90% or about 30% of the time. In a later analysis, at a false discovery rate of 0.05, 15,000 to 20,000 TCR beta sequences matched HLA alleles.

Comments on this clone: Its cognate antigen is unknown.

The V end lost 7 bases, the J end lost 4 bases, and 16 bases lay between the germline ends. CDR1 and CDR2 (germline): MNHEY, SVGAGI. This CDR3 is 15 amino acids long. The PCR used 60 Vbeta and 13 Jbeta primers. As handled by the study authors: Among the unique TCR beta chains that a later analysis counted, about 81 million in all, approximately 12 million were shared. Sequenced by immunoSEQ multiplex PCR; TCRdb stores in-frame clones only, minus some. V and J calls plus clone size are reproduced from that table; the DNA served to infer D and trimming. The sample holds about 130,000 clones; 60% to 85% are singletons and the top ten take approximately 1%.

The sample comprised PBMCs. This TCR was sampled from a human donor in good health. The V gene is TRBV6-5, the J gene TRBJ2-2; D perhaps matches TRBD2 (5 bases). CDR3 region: CASMSRGYGTGELFF. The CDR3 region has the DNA TGTGCCAGCATGTCGAGAGGGTACGGCACCGGGGAGCTGTTTTTT.